This record concerns one TCR beta chain sequence. The study included ophthalmopathy patients with Clinical Activity Score at least 3, NOSPECS grade at least 4 and duration under 3 months. Any patient presenting with uncontrolled infection, other autoimmune disease, pregnancy or lactation was left out. The PBMCs were sourced from fresh peripheral blood (about 10 ml). This CDR3 has 13 residues. Trimming left V 6 bases short and J 4 bases short, with 9 bases between. Germline loops: CDR1 SGHTA, CDR2 FQGNSA. The data were obtained in a study of T cells in Graves' hyperthyroidism and ophthalmopathy. Amplified regions were TCR beta CDR3 sequences from RNA transcripts. The primer set for the first-round RT-PCR of the TCR CDR3 was HTBI. TCRdb processed the multiplex PCR reads anew with MiXCR; each CDR3 protein has one entry. The sample comprises about 640,000 distinct CDR3 sequences, less than 25% of which are singletons, and 34% rests with the top ten.

The chain joins TRBV7-2 to TRBJ2-2, with D unresolved. The sequenced material came from blood. The receptor was derived from a man aged 25 to 40 with Graves' ophthalmopathy. In DNA form, the CDR3 reads TGTGCCAGCAGATCGGACCTCACCGGGGAGCTGTTTTTT. Translation: CASRSDLTGELFF.